This T cell receptor beta chain originates from a study of blood T cell repertoires in COVID-19 (dated by TCRdb to 2018 to 2020). General notes on the study: Samples from collaborators originated in the United States, Italy and Spain and spanned both the acute and convalescent phases of COVID-19. Where available, HLA class I and class II types were taken from metadata supplied by the sample provider and were not determined by assay-based typing. The sample metadata nearly always contained a de-identified subject ID, COVID-19 status, age in years and sex. The prospective study material was composed of cDNA or gDNA derived from T cells, B-cell-depleted T cells, or PBMCs. The dataset comprised deeply sampled blood TCRbeta repertoires from subjects exposed to, actively infected with, or recovered from COVID-19. The samples were drawn from the first 160 participants of the ongoing ImmuneRACE study and from under 1,500 subjects provided by 6 global collaborators. The repertoires were released in a freely available public database intended as a resource for research on the immune response to SARS-CoV-2.

TCRbeta CDR3 regions were amplified from genomic DNA by means of the immunoSEQ Assay, a bias-controlled multiplex PCR. From the authors' description of their analysis: The number of nucleated cells in each sample was estimated by amplification of reference gene primers within the assay. To quantify the absolute abundance of each unique TCRbeta CDR3 rearrangement, sequence reads were collapsed and filtered. For each sample, productive Simpson clonality was calculated as the square root of Simpson's diversity index across productive rearrangements. TCRdb mirrors the immuneACCESS table, restricted to in-frame sequences. Some clones are absent from its copies; in checked studies, under half trace to an unresolved V gene, and the reason for the others is unknown. The V and J calls and clone size are taken from that table; D and trimming were inferred from the DNA. For this sample there are under 85,000 clones; around 80% appear just once. About 14% of the sample lies in the top ten.

The cysteine opens and the phenylalanine closes a CDR3 of 18 amino acids. The only DNA kept is the CDR3, 54 bases in frame from the first base. The trim is 4 bases for V and 0 bases for J, with a gap of 21 bases between the germline ends. CDR1 and CDR2, looked up from the germline V gene (reference sequence), are MNHEY and SMNVEV. What the research found in general, with its limitations: The quantity of clinical and demographic metadata differed by source and by participant and was supplied without curation.

One collaborating source in Seattle enrolled patients while the patients were actively infected and followed the patients over time throughout the course of disease. Collaborating institutions collected whole blood in K2EDTA tubes following their own protocols. For TCRbeta analysis, collaborators shipped samples in one of three forms: frozen whole blood, isolated PBMCs, or DNA extracted from either of those sample types. As concerns this clone: What this receptor recognizes is not known. The record has no base qualities; no much larger clone is one base away.

Recombination linked TRBV27 to TRBJ1-1; tentative D gene TRBD1, with 5 bases matching. What was sequenced was peripheral blood. This receptor was obtained from a man between 45 and 60 years old with COVID-19, enrolled during active disease. CDR3 reads: CASSYSGLMTRLNTEAFF. The DNA reads as follows: TGTGCCAGCAGTTATTCGGGACTTATGACAAGATTGAACACTGAAGCTTTCTTT.